This passage covers 32 T cell receptor beta chains from one sample sequenced in a study of blood T cell repertoires in COVID-19. The data were produced by immunoSEQ multiplex PCR, yet TCRdb's version contains in-frame clones alone and is incomplete. This sample yields about 260,000 clones, of which around 90% are seen a single time; over 0.75% belongs to the top ten. Sequenced material: PBMCs or T cells enriched from blood (not recorded which). The receptors were sampled from a man between 45 and 60 years old who had been exposed to COVID-19.

The gene calls are TRBV6-2 or TRBV6-3 and TRBJ2-7; TRBD2 might be the D (5 bases). This CDR3 is 15 amino acids long. Trimming took 2 bases from V and 0 from J, leaving 11 bases between them. Germline values: CDR1 MNHEY, CDR2 SVGEGT. CDR3 loop: CASSYGQRSSYEQYF. In DNA form, the CDR3 reads TGTGCCAGCAGTTACGGGCAGCGGAGCTCCTACGAGCAGTACTTC.

The V and J genes are TRBV6-5 and TRBJ1-2, with D unresolved. Germline CDR1 reads MNHEY; CDR2 reads SVGAGI. The CDR3 has 13 residues. The V and J ends lost 2 bases and 8 bases respectively, with 12 bases between them. CDR3 loop: CASSYLKSGGYTF. CDR3 DNA sequence: TGTGCCAGCAGTTACCTCAAGTCGGGGGGCTACACCTTC.

The chain recombines TRBV6-5 with TRBJ2-7, with 7 bases matching TRBD2. This CDR3 contains 14 residues. Germline values: CDR1 MNHEY, CDR2 SVGAGI. V dropped 4 bases and J dropped 5; count of bases not matched to a gene: 8. Here the CDR3 DNA reads TGTGCCAGCAGTTCCCGGACTAGAAGAAACGAGCAGTACGTC. Encoded protein: CASSSRTRRNEQYV.

The chain combines TRBV2 with TRBJ1-5, with a possible D match to TRBD1 (5 bases). This CDR3 is built from 15 residues. Germline CDR1 SNHLY, CDR2 FYNNEI. V lost 6 bases to trimming and J lost 0 bases, with 12 bases between them. Here the CDR3 DNA reads TGTGCCAGCAGGCGGACGGGGGGTAGCAATCAGCCCCAGCATTTT. It encodes CASRRTGGSNQPQHF.

This clone has only one observation. V usage is TRBV24-1 and J usage is TRBJ1-4; D might be TRBD1 (6 bases). This CDR3 comprises 15 residues. The V gene lost 3 bases and the J gene lost 8 bases, with 15 bases spanning the gap. Germline CDR1 and CDR2: KGHDR and SFDVKD. CDR3 nucleotide sequence: TGTGCCACCAGTGATACGACAGGACCTGGAGAAAAACTGTTTTTT. It specifies CATSDTTGPGEKLFF.

The chain combines TRBV27 with TRBJ1-2; the match to TRBD1 covers 7 bases. Germline assignment: CDR1 MNHEY and CDR2 SMNVEV (reference sequence). This CDR3 has 15 amino acids. V gave up 0 bases and J gave up 6 bases; unmatched junction bases: 7. In nucleotides, the CDR3 is TGTGCCAGCAGTTTATCGATAGGGGGCGCGGATGGCTACACCTTC. This codes for CASSLSIGGADGYTF.

V and J are TRBV28 and TRBJ1-3, with D hard to call. Germline CDR1 is MDHEN and CDR2 is SYDVKM. This CDR3 spans 14 amino acids. V lost 3 bases and J 1 base, leaving 7 bases between the germline ends. In DNA, the CDR3 is TGTGCCAGCAGTTTCCGCAGGTCTGGAAACACCATATATTTT. Translation: CASSFRRSGNTIYF.

The genes are TRBV2 and TRBJ1-2; tentatively, D is TRBD1 (5 bases). V gave up 8 bases and J gave up 4 bases, with 11 bases separating them. CDR3 length: 12 residues. Germline V CDR1 and CDR2: SNHLY, FYNNEI. The CDR3 DNA follows: TGTGCCAGCCAGGGAACCCTCTATGGCTACACCTTC. Amino acid sequence: CASQGTLYGYTF.

V usage is TRBV12-3 or TRBV12-4 and J usage is TRBJ1-2; no definite D call. V gave up 3 bases and J gave up 6 bases, with 8 bases separating them. The CDR3 has 12 amino acids. The CDR3 sequence: CASSFLAHGYTF. In DNA form, the CDR3 reads TGTGCCAGCAGTTTTCTTGCGCATGGCTACACCTTC.

The chain couples TRBV10-2 to TRBJ2-1, with 7 bases identical to TRBD1. Unmatched junction bases numbered 15, after V lost 6 bases and J lost 7 bases. CDR1 is WSHSY, CDR2 SAAADI, per germline. This CDR3 region has 16 residues. This CDR3 is CASRQQDRSSFNEQFF. CDR3 nucleotide sequence: TGCGCCAGCAGACAACAGGACAGGTCCTCTTTTAATGAGCAGTTCTTC.

This clone has a single count. The chain carries TRBV6-5 and TRBJ1-2; D gene unclear. Trimming removed 8 bases at V and 4 bases at J, with 20 bases between. The length of the CDR3 is 15 residues. The germline V gene encodes CDR1 MNHEY and CDR2 SVGAGI. CDR3 DNA: TGTGCCAGCCTCTCGCCCAGGAGGGCCTTCTATGGCTACACCTTC. It yields the protein CASLSPRRAFYGYTF.

The chain recombines TRBV5-1 with TRBJ1-1; a weak D match, TRBD1 (6 bases). The CDR3 has 15 amino acids. Trimming removed 0 bases at V and 1 base at J, with 10 bases between. Germline CDR1 reads SGHRS; CDR2 reads YFSETQ. The DNA of the CDR3 is TGCGCCAGCAGCTTGGTGCCACAGGGGAACACTGAAGCTTTCTTT. Translation: CASSLVPQGNTEAFF.

The CDR3 nucleotides are TGTGCCAGCAGCTTTAGTTCAGAGACAGGGTATCTTCGCGACAATGAGCAGTTCTTC. This codes for CASSFSSETGYLRDNEQFF. This chain links TRBV5-7 with TRBJ2-1, with 7 bases fitting TRBD1. TRBV5-7 is reported as an ORF; its role is uncertain. Trimming at V came to 2 bases and at J to 5 bases, leaving 19 bases not matched to a gene. This CDR3 contains 19 residues.

The chain combines TRBV7-2 with TRBJ2-7; 9 bases line up with TRBD1. V lost 0 bases and J lost 3; bases outside the gene matches: 6. Germline V gene data show CDR1 as SGHTA and CDR2 as FQGNSA. This CDR3 spans 16 amino acids. The CDR3 bases are TGTGCCAGCAGCTTAGCGCTGGGGACAGGGAACTACGAGCAGTACGTC. Amino acids: CASSLALGTGNYEQYV.

This rearrangement joins TRBV5-1 to TRBJ1-1; TRBD1 agrees at 8 bases. Germline loops: CDR1 SGHRS, CDR2 YFSETQ. V lost 4 bases and J lost 4; bases outside the gene matches: 9. The CDR3 is made up of 15 amino acids. Written as DNA, the CDR3 is TGCGCCAGCAGCACCCAGGACAGGGTGGTCACTGAAGCTTTCTTT. Translating it yields CASSTQDRVVTEAFF.

This clone was observed a single time. The V and J genes are TRBV6-5 and TRBJ2-1; 8 nucleotides match TRBD2. The CDR3 runs 16 residues. Looked up from germline, CDR1 is MNHEY and CDR2 is SVGAGI. V lost 0 bases to trimming and J lost 3 bases; unmatched junction nucleotides: 4. The CDR3 loop reads CASSYSGTSFYNEQFF. The CDR3 DNA is TGTGCCAGCAGTTACTCCGGGACTAGTTTCTACAATGAGCAGTTCTTC.

Only one count was recorded for this clone. The chain uses TRBV18 and TRBJ2-3; D might be TRBD1 (6 bases). From germline, CDR1 is KGHSH and CDR2 LQKENI. CDR3 size: 15 residues. V lost 5 bases and J 1 base, leaving 13 bases between the germline ends. The CDR3 DNA reads TGTGCCAGCTCAAATAACAGGGCTGGCACAGATACGCAGTATTTT. Protein: CASSNNRAGTDTQYF.

This chain links TRBV25-1 with TRBJ2-2; 9 nucleotides line up with TRBD1. This CDR3 comprises 17 residues. CDR1 and CDR2 from the germline V gene are MGHDK and SYGVNS. With 1 base clipped from V and 1 base from J, the junction kept 4 bases outside the gene matches. CDR3 in amino acids: CASSELGTGLNTGELFF. The CDR3 DNA sequence: TGTGCCAGCAGTGAATTGGGGACAGGGCTGAACACCGGGGAGCTGTTTTTT. The full variable domain, rest sourced from reference TRBV25-1 and TRBJ2-2, is EADIYQTPRYLVIGTGKKITLECSQTMGHDKMYWYQQDPGMELHLIHYSYGVNSTEKGDLSSESTVSRIRTEHFPLTLESARPSHTSQYLCASSELGTGLNTGELFFGEGSRLTVL.

The chain carries TRBV5-6 and TRBJ1-6; D is unresolved. The CDR3 spans 14 residues. The germline V gene has CDR1 SGHDT and CDR2 YYEEEE. Trimming shortened V by 1 base and J by 12 bases, and 14 bases separated the two germline ends. The DNA of the CDR3 is TGTGCCAGCAGCTTGCTTAACGGCGCAGGACCCCTCCACTTT. It is translated as CASSLLNGAGPLHF.

The rearrangement uses TRBV5-1 and TRBJ1-2; D not resolved. CDR1 is SGHRS and CDR2 is YFSETQ in the germline V gene. This CDR3 spans 13 amino acids. Trimming took off 4 bases at V and 2 bases at J, with 9 bases between the two ends. CDR3 DNA: TGCGCCAGCAGCGAACAGCTCAACTATGGCTACACCTTC. It translates to CASSEQLNYGYTF.

This chain joins TRBV5-1 and TRBJ2-4; 12 bases line up with TRBD2. J was trimmed by 2 bases and V by 5 bases; bases with no gene match: 5. Germline lookup yields CDR1 SGHRS and CDR2 YFSETQ. The CDR3 length is 16 residues. The CDR3 protein is CASSSWTSGTKNIQYF. CDR3 coding DNA: TGCGCCAGCAGTTCCTGGACTAGCGGGACCAAAAACATTCAGTACTTC.

The CDR3 here is CASSLADSTDTQYF. DNA for the CDR3: TGTGCCAGCAGCTTAGCAGATAGCACAGATACGCAGTATTTT. V is TRBV11-2 and J is TRBJ2-3, with unresolved D. The germline V and J ends were trimmed by 1 base and 0 bases, with 5 bases remaining between them. Germline V gives CDR1 SGHAT, CDR2 FQNNGV. The CDR3 runs to 14 residues.

The chain recombines TRBV6-5 with TRBJ1-1, with TRBD1 as a possible D gene (5 bases). Per the germline V gene, CDR1 is MNHEY and CDR2 is SVGAGI. The CDR3 totals 13 residues. The V end was cut by 5 bases, the J end by 3 bases, with 10 bases between. CDR3 bases: TGTGCCAGCAGTAATCCGACAGACACTGAAGCTTTCTTT. Translated, it gives CASSNPTDTEAFF.

This clone appeared a single time. This chain uses TRBV7-2 with TRBJ2-1, with D perhaps matching TRBD1 (6 bases). This CDR3 comprises 15 residues. The V gene lost 3 bases and the J gene lost 4 bases, with 13 bases spanning the gap. Germline V gene lookup returns CDR1 SGHTA and CDR2 FQGNSA. The DNA for the CDR3 is TGTGCCAGCAGCTTGGTTTGGGACACGTACAATGAGCAGTTCTTC. Amino acids: CASSLVWDTYNEQFF.

This chain connects TRBV28 to TRBJ1-2; maybe TRBD1 (5 bases). This CDR3 is 14 amino acids long. V was shortened by 3 bases and J by 7 bases, with 15 bases between the two germline ends. Looked up from germline, CDR1 is MDHEN and CDR2 is SYDVKM. The CDR3, as DNA: TGTGCCAGCAGTTTGATCCGCAGGGTGGGTGGCTACACCTTC. Translation gives CASSLIRRVGGYTF.

The chain employs TRBV28 and TRBJ2-7; D call uncertain. Germline CDR1 reads MDHEN; CDR2 reads SYDVKM. This CDR3 has 15 residues. Between the trimmed V and J ends, which lost 6 bases and 0 bases, there was a span of 15 bases. The CDR3: CASSRPGTGSYEQYF. CDR3 nucleotides: TGTGCCAGCAGCCGCCCCGGTACGGGCTCCTACGAGCAGTACTTC.

V is TRBV24-1 and J is TRBJ1-3, with 9 bases lining up with TRBD1. Germline V CDR1 and CDR2: KGHDR, SFDVKD. J lost 2 bases, V lost 10 bases, and 2 bases had no gene match. The CDR3 covers 13 residues. The CDR3 spells CATRTGAGNTIYF. CDR3 nucleotide sequence: TGTGCCACGCGGACAGGGGCTGGAAACACCATATATTTT.

The chain links TRBV28 to TRBJ2-1; weak D call: TRBD2 (6 bases). Per the germline V gene, CDR1 is MDHEN and CDR2 is SYDVKM. The CDR3 runs to 15 residues. V was shortened by 5 bases and J by 4 bases, with 15 bases between the two germline ends. The CDR3 loop reads CASSHRWDSYNEQFF. The CDR3 DNA reads TGTGCCAGCAGTCATCGATGGGACTCTTACAATGAGCAGTTCTTC.

The chain links TRBV5-1 to TRBJ1-4; TRBD1 matches 8 bases. V lost 4 bases to trimming and J lost 0 bases; unmatched junction nucleotides: 5. This CDR3 contains 16 residues. The germline V gene has CDR1 SGHRS and CDR2 YFSETQ. CDR3 coding DNA: TGCGCCAGCAGCAGACAGGGGACCGCAACTAATGAAAAACTGTTTTTT. This sequence encodes CASSRQGTATNEKLFF. Supplemented by reference TRBV5-1 and TRBJ1-4, the full variable domain reads KAGVTQTPRYLIKTRGQQVTLSCSPISGHRSVSWYQQTPGQGLQFLFEYFSETQRNKGNFPGRFSGRQFSNSRSEMNVSTLELGDSALYLCASSRQGTATNEKLFFGSGTQLSVL.

The V call is TRBV10-3, the J call TRBJ1-2, with D uncertain. V lost 5 bases and J lost 8, with 12 bases in between. The CDR3 has 12 residues. CDR1 and CDR2 from the germline V gene are ENHRY and SYGVKD. CDR3 in amino acids: CAISTRSGGYTF. For the CDR3, the DNA is TGTGCCATCAGTACGCGATCAGGAGGCTACACCTTC.

The rearrangement uses TRBV2 and TRBJ2-7; D may be TRBD2 (6 bases). The CDR3 length is 14 residues. Germline V CDR1 and CDR2: SNHLY, FYNNEI. CDR3 sequence (DNA): TGTGCCAGCATTGAAGTGGGGGGAACCTACGAGCAGTACGTC. Translating gives CASIEVGGTYEQYV.

This clone was counted between two and nine times. The chain links TRBV7-2 to TRBJ2-7; D is possibly TRBD2 (6 bases). Trimming stripped 5 bases from V and 2 bases from J, with 16 bases between. The CDR3 consists of 15 residues. CDR1 and CDR2 from the germline V gene are SGHTA and FQGNSA. For the CDR3, the DNA is TGTGCCAGCAGCCCAGGTCGGGGGAACACCTACGAGCAGTACTTC. Its protein is CASSPGRGNTYEQYF.